This T cell receptor beta chain was sequenced in a study of cytomegalovirus exposure and HLA in healthy donors. General study results and limits: The tendency of first-cohort TCR clusters to co-occur in the 130 or so validation repertoires was identified by a subsequent analysis.

Germline CDR1 reads SSHAT; CDR2 reads FNYEAQ (reference sequence). This CDR3 is built from 15 residues. TCRdb's table, derived via immunoSEQ multiplex PCR, lists solely in-frame clones and lacks some. This table has 120,000 to 150,000 clones, 87% appearing once. In this sample, this clone turned up once. Antigen unknown. Sequence at one end of the junction differs from germline and may be a read error. This TCR was recovered from a man between 18 and 35 years old in good health and CMV-seropositive. The chain combines TRBV7-7 with TRBJ2-5; TRBD1 might be the D (5 bases). Material for sequencing was PBMCs. DNA of the CDR3: TGTGCTAGCAGCTTAGCCTCAACAGGCCAAGAGACCCAGTACTTC. It yields the protein CASSLASTGQETQYF.